Shown below are 6 T cell receptor beta chains from a single sample sequenced in a study of tumor and adjacent non-tumor tissue in lung cancer. The library came from three nested PCR rounds adapted from ARM-PCR protocols. TCRdb reprocessed the multiplex PCR reads with MiXCR, giving one entry per CDR3 protein. The profile shows about 68,000 distinct CDR3 sequences, roughly three fifths of them singletons. No cell sorting was done before RNA was extracted from the tissue. What was sequenced was lung tumor tissue. The source is a man between 50 and 59 years old with non-small cell lung cancer.

Comments on this clonotype: A junction end diverges from the germline sequence, so it may reflect a read error. The rearrangement uses TRBV7-8 and TRBJ1-5, with D tentatively TRBD1 (5 bases). CDR1 and CDR2 from the germline V gene are SGHVS and FQNEAQ. The CDR3 sequence is 16 residues long. The CDR3 reads CASSLAGRVGVQPQDF. The CDR3 nucleotides are TGTGCCAGCAGCTTAGCAGGCAGGGTCGGGGTTCAGCCTCAGGATTTT.

A note on this clonotype: A much larger clonotype is one base distant, so this may be a read error. The chain employs TRBV10-3 and TRBJ2-3, with a tentative D call TRBD2 (5 bases). V shed 0 bases and J shed 2 bases, with 12 bases lying between them. The germline gives CDR1 ENHRY, CDR2 SYGVKD. The CDR3 loop spans 16 amino acids. In nucleotides, the CDR3 is TGTGCCATCAGTGAGTCCGTAGCGTTCATCACAGATACGCAGTATTTT. This sequence encodes CAISESVAFITDTQYF.

CDR3 region: CASSSGTGAGNVQFF. The CDR3 coding sequence is TGTGCCAGCAGCTCCGGGACAGGGGCAGGTAATGTGCAATTCTTC. The V gene is TRBV28, the J gene TRBJ2-1; 10 bases map to TRBD1. The J segment lost 16 bases and the V segment lost 6 bases, leaving 18 bases of the junction unmatched. The CDR3 sequence is 15 residues long. CDR1 is MDHEN, CDR2 SYDVKM, per germline.

This clonotype was observed a few times. Germline is not matched at one junction end, which may reflect a read error. The chain joins TRBV10-3 to TRBJ2-3, with a possible D match to TRBD1 (6 bases). Germline CDR1 and CDR2: ENHRY and SYGVKD. This CDR3 is built from 16 residues. The CDR3 DNA reads TGCGCCATCTGTCTATCAGGCAGGGGATACACAGATACGCAGTATTTT. It codes for CAICLSGRGYTDTQYF.

Notes on this clonotype: The junction and the germline gene differ at one end; a read error may be behind it. V gene TRBV5-1 combines with J gene TRBJ2-7; D uncertain. Germline V gene data show CDR1 as SGHRS and CDR2 as YFSETQ. There are 13 residues in the CDR3. The CDR3 reads CVSSPDKYYEQYF. CDR3 nucleotides: TGCGTCAGCAGCCCCGACAAATACTACGAGCAGTACTTC.

As regards this clonotype: Lacking the conserved final phenylalanine or tryptophan, this CDR3 likely reflects a read error. The chain combines TRBV11-3 with TRBJ2-1; D is ambiguous. Germline V CDR1 and CDR2: SGHNT, YENEEA. The CDR3 spans 10 residues. The CDR3 reads CASSLHEQFS. As DNA, the CDR3 is TGTGCCAGCAGCCTCCATGAACAGTTCTCC.